These T cell receptor beta chains were read from a single sample in a study of blood T cell repertoires in COVID-19. Produced via immunoSEQ multiplex PCR; TCRdb's table is partial and in-frame only. The sample has approximately 160,000 clones, 84% seen once. Sequencing was performed on PBMCs or T cells enriched from blood (not recorded which). Every receptor here comes from a woman in her forties or fifties who had recovered from COVID-19. The CDR3 runs from the conserved cysteine through the conserved F or W. A D gene is named only where the DNA matches it firmly. Clone size is given for some rows only: seen once, a few or many times, or a class if the clone is expanded.

j_call,clone_size,v_call,d_call,cdr3_aa,cdr3_nt
TRBJ2-7,NA,TRBV28,TRBD1,CASSLRPDRDEQYF,TGTGCCAGCAGTTTACGACCCGACAGGGACGAGCAGTACTTC
TRBJ1-3,NA,TRBV3-1/TRBV3-2,TRBD1,CASGQAYSGNTIYF,TGTGCCAGCGGACAGGCGTATTCTGGAAACACCATATATTTT
TRBJ2-7,NA,TRBV27,NA,CASSFKGGVIYEQYF,TGTGCCAGCAGTTTTAAGGGCGGGGTGATTTACGAGCAGTACTTC
TRBJ1-2,NA,TRBV20-1,TRBD1,CSASRQGVDYGYTF,TGCAGTGCTAGTCGGCAGGGGGTCGACTATGGCTACACCTTC
TRBJ2-3,once,TRBV29-1,TRBD2,CSVPLGLGETDTQYF,TGCAGCGTCCCACTGGGACTAGGCGAAACAGATACGCAGTATTTT
TRBJ1-5,NA,TRBV2,TRBD1,CASARIQGANQPQHF,TGTGCCAGCGCCCGTATTCAGGGGGCTAATCAGCCCCAGCATTTT
TRBJ2-7,NA,TRBV10-3,NA,CAISELSSNEQYF,TGTGCCATCAGTGAGTTGTCTAGCAACGAGCAGTACTTC
TRBJ1-6,few,TRBV6-5,TRBD1,CASSPQGRRNSPLHF,TGTGCCAGCAGTCCACAGGGGCGGCGGAATTCACCCCTCCACTTT
TRBJ1-1,NA,TRBV5-6,NA,CASPNRALMNTEAFF,TGTGCCAGCCCAAACAGGGCCCTAATGAACACTGAAGCTTTCTTT
TRBJ1-5,NA,TRBV7-9,TRBD1,CASSLVQGTAAMEAQPQHF,TGTGCCAGCAGCTTAGTTCAGGGGACAGCAGCGATGGAGGCTCAGCCCCAGCATTTT
TRBJ2-5,few,TRBV5-1,NA,CASSLGLANSETQYF,TGCGCCAGCAGCTTGGGGCTAGCGAACTCCGAGACCCAGTACTTC
TRBJ2-4,NA,TRBV2,NA,CASSPTIPVGNIQYF,TGTGCCAGCAGCCCCACAATACCGGTCGGGAACATTCAGTACTTC
TRBJ1-1,NA,TRBV20-1,NA,CSASGRLGLNTEAFF,TGCAGTGCTAGTGGCAGATTGGGCCTGAACACTGAAGCTTTCTTT
TRBJ2-7,NA,TRBV7-2,TRBD2,CASSLVGLAGVEQYF,TGTGCCAGCAGCTTAGTGGGTCTAGCGGGAGTCGAGCAGTACTTC
TRBJ1-3,NA,TRBV7-9,NA,CASTFPQAGNTIYF,TGTGCCAGCACTTTCCCACAGGCGGGAAACACCATATATTTT
TRBJ2-1,NA,TRBV5-1,NA,CASSLGQIPGEQFF,TGCGCCAGCAGCTTGGGACAGATACCCGGTGAGCAGTTCTTC
TRBJ1-6,NA,TRBV7-2,TRBD1,CASSLGRDRDSPLHF,TGTGCCAGCAGCTTAGGCCGGGACAGGGATTCACCCCTCCACTTT
TRBJ1-5,once,TRBV29-1,NA,CSVRAGEQPQHF,TGCAGCGTCAGGGCAGGGGAGCAGCCCCAGCATTTT
TRBJ1-5,NA,TRBV9,NA,CASSVDGRSYQPQHF,TGTGCCAGCAGCGTAGATGGGCGATCTTATCAGCCCCAGCATTTT
TRBJ1-1,NA,TRBV6-5,NA,CASRRTVNTEAFF,TGTGCCAGCAGGAGGACAGTAAACACTGAAGCTTTCTTT
TRBJ1-1,many,TRBV19,NA,CASSISAAALNTEAFF,TGTGCCAGTAGTATCTCAGCGGCGGCTTTGAACACTGAAGCTTTCTTT
TRBJ2-6,NA,TRBV18,TRBD1,CASSPGTASFSGANVLTF,TGTGCCAGCTCACCCGGGACAGCCAGTTTCTCTGGGGCCAACGTCCTGACTTTC
TRBJ2-1,NA,TRBV5-4,TRBD2,CASSFGGGSYNEQFF,TGTGCCAGCAGCTTTGGCGGGGGCTCCTACAATGAGCAGTTCTTC
TRBJ2-3,once,TRBV5-4,TRBD2,CASSIRSGRAGNTQYF,TGTGCCAGCAGCATACGTAGCGGGAGGGCCGGAAATACGCAGTATTTT
TRBJ2-7,NA,TRBV7-6,NA,CAGSPSRYEQYF,TGTGCCGGGAGCCCGTCCCGATACGAGCAGTACTTC
TRBJ1-2,NA,TRBV12-3/TRBV12-4,NA,CASSLQDYGYTF,TGTGCCAGCAGTTTACAGGACTATGGCTACACCTTC
TRBJ1-1,once,TRBV19,NA,CACRRDNFFLDTEAFF,TGTGCCTGCCGCCGGGACAACTTCTTTCTGGACACTGAAGCTTTCTTT
TRBJ2-7,NA,TRBV10-3,NA,CAISEGTTSSTVYF,TGTGCCATCAGTGAGGGCACTACGAGCAGTACCGTTTACTTC
TRBJ2-7,NA,TRBV5-4,TRBD1,CASSLEGGVYEQYF,TGTGCCAGCAGCTTGGAAGGGGGCGTATACGAGCAGTACTTC
TRBJ2-7,NA,TRBV28,NA,CASRTGRTYEQYF,TGTGCCAGCAGGACAGGGAGGACCTACGAGCAGTACTTC
TRBJ1-6,NA,TRBV29-1,TRBD1,CSARQGALGSPLHF,TGCAGCGCTCGACAGGGGGCGCTTGGTTCACCCCTCCACTTT
TRBJ1-6,NA,TRBV7-2,TRBD1,CASSHSTGQSSYNSPLHF,TGTGCCAGCAGCCACTCGACAGGGCAGAGCTCCTATAATTCACCCCTCCACTTT
TRBJ2-7,few,TRBV19,TRBD1,CASSGQGGDEQYF,TGTGCCAGTAGCGGACAGGGAGGTGACGAGCAGTACTTC
TRBJ2-1,many,TRBV28,NA,CASSSTPSGGTNEQFF,TGTGCCAGCAGTTCAACCCCCTCAGGGGGGACCAATGAGCAGTTCTTC
TRBJ2-1,NA,TRBV27,TRBD1,CASSSTGQVRFNEQFF,TGTGCCAGCAGTTCCACGGGACAGGTGAGATTCAATGAGCAGTTCTTC
TRBJ1-5,NA,TRBV7-3,TRBD1,CASSLKGTGVVDRPQHF,TGTGCCAGCAGCTTAAAGGGTACAGGGGTGGTGGATAGGCCCCAGCATTTT
TRBJ1-6,NA,TRBV2,NA,CASSEGQRNSPLHF,TGTGCCAGCAGTGAGGGGCAGAGAAATTCACCCCTCCACTTT
TRBJ1-2,once,TRBV18,TRBD1,CASSPSQGGYGYTF,TGTGCCAGCTCACCCTCCCAGGGGGGCTATGGCTACACCTTC
TRBJ1-6,NA,TRBV18,NA,CASSEAGNSPLHF,TGTGCCAGCTCAGAGGCGGGTAATTCACCCCTCCACTTT
TRBJ2-7,NA,TRBV6-5,TRBD1,CASSLRTGLYEQYF,TGTGCCAGCAGTCTACGGACAGGGTTGTACGAGCAGTACTTC
TRBJ2-5,NA,TRBV7-2,TRBD2,CASSTGGRETQYF,TGTGCCAGCTCAACGGGGGGGAGGGAGACCCAGTACTTC
TRBJ2-5,NA,TRBV19,TRBD1,CASSSRTGVSVRETQYF,TGTGCCAGTAGTTCTCGGACAGGGGTATCCGTCCGGGAGACCCAGTACTTC
TRBJ2-4,NA,TRBV20-1,NA,CSANERGKNIQYF,TGCAGTGCTAATGAAAGGGGCAAAAACATTCAGTACTTC
TRBJ2-1,NA,TRBV27,NA,CASSLRSRNEQFF,TGTGCCAGCAGTTTAAGATCTAGGAATGAGCAGTTCTTC
TRBJ1-2,NA,TRBV2,TRBD1,CASNIRQGGYTF,TGTGCCAGCAATATCAGACAGGGAGGCTACACCTTC
TRBJ1-5,NA,TRBV29-1,NA,CSVVRAPGQPQHF,TGCAGCGTTGTCAGGGCCCCTGGACAGCCCCAGCATTTT
TRBJ2-7,NA,TRBV5-4,TRBD1,CASSPDRVGQYF,TGTGCCAGCAGCCCCGACAGGGTCGGGCAGTACTTC
TRBJ2-2,NA,TRBV2,TRBD2,CASRGTRPIGELFF,TGTGCCAGCAGGGGGACTAGACCGATCGGGGAGCTGTTTTTT
TRBJ1-1,NA,TRBV18,TRBD1,CASSGTENTEAFF,TGTGCCAGCTCGGGGACAGAGAACACTGAAGCTTTCTTT
TRBJ2-7,NA,TRBV19,TRBD1,CASSPRGLGQGGAEQYF,TGTGCCAGTAGTCCCCGCGGGTTGGGACAGGGAGGCGCCGAGCAGTACTTC
TRBJ2-3,NA,TRBV28,NA,CASTSGRDTQYF,TGTGCCAGCACGTCAGGAAGAGATACGCAGTATTTT
TRBJ2-3,NA,TRBV29-1,NA,CSVGPREETQYF,TGCAGCGTTGGACCCCGGGAAGAGACGCAGTATTTT
TRBJ2-7,NA,TRBV4-3,NA,CASSPATSYEQYF,TGCGCCAGCAGCCCCGCGACATCCTACGAGCAGTACTTC
TRBJ1-2,NA,TRBV28,NA,CASSPIVGEGLQSRDYGYTF,TGTGCCAGCAGCCCGATCGTAGGGGAGGGCCTTCAATCCAGGGACTATGGCTACACCTTC
TRBJ2-7,NA,TRBV6-5,NA,CASSYSGEQYF,TGTGCCAGCAGTTATTCAGGCGAGCAGTACTTC